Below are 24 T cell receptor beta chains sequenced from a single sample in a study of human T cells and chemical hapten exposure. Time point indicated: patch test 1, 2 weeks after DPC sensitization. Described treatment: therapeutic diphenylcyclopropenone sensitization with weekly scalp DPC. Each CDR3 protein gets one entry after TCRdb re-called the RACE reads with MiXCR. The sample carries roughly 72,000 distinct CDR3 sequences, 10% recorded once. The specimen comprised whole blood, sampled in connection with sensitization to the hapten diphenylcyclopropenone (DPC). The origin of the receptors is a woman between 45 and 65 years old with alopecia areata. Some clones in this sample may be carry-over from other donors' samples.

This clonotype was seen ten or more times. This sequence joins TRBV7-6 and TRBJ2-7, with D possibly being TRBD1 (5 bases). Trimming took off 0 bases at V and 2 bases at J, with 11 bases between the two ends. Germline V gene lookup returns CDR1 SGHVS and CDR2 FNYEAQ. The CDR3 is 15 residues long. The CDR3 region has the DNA TGTGCCAGCAGCTTAGCAGGCCAGGGCCCCTACGAGCAGTACTTC. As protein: CASSLAGQGPYEQYF. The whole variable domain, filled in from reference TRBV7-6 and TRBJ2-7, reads GAGVSQSPRYKVTKRGQDVALRCDPISGHVSLYWYRQALGQGPEFLTYFNYEAQQDKSGLPNDRFSAERPEGSISTLTIQRTEQRDSAMYRCASSLAGQGPYEQYFGPGTRLTVT.

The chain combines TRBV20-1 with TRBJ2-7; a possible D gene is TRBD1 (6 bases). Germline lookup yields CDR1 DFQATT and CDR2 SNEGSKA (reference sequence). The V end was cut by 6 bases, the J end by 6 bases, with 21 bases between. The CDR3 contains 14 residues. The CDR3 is CSALGTRLAGEQYF. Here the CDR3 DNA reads TGCAGTGCCTTAGGGACAAGGCTTGCGGGCGAGCAGTACTTC.

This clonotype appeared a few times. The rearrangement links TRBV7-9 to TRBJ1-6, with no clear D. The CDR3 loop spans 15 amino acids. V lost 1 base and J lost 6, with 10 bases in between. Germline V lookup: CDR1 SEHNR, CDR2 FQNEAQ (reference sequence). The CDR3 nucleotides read TGTGCCAGCAGCTTAGGGACTGCGGGTAATTCACCCCTCCACTTT. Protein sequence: CASSLGTAGNSPLHF.

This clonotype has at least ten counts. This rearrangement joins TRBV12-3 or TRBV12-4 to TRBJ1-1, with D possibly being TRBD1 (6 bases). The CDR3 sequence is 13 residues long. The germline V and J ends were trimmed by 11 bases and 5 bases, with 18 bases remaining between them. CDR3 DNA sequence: TGTGCCTCGGCTACGGGGGGCGGGACTGAAGCTTTCTTT. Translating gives CASATGGGTEAFF.

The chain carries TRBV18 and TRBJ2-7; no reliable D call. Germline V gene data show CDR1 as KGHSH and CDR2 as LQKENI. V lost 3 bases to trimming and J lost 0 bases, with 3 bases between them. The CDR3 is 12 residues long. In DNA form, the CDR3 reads TGTGCCAGCTCACCCGACTCCTACGAGCAGTACTTC. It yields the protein CASSPDSYEQYF.

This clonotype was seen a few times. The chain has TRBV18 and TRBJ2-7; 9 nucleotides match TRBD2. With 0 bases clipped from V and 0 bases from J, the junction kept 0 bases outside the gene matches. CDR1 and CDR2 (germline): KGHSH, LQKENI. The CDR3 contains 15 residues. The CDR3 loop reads CASSPPSGSSYEQYF. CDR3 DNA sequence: TGTGCCAGCTCACCACCTAGCGGGAGCTCCTACGAGCAGTACTTC. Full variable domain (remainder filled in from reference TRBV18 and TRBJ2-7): NAGVMQNPRHLVRRRGQEARLRCSPMKGHSHVYWYRQLPEEGLKFMVYLQKENIIDESGMPKERFSAEFPKEGPSILRIQQVVRGDSAAYFCASSPPSGSSYEQYFGPGTRLTVT.

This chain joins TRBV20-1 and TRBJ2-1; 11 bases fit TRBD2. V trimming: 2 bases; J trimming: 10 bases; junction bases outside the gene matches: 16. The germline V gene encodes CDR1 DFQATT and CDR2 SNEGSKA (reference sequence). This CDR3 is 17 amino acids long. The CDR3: CSARPTGTSGSGREQFF. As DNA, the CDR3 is TGCAGTGCTAGACCTACCGGGACTAGCGGTTCCGGCAGGGAGCAGTTCTTC.

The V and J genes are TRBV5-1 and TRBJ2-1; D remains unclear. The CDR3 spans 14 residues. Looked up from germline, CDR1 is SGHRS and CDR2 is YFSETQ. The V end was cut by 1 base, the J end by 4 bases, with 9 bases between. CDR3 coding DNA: TGCGCCAGCAGCTTGTTGTTGGGATACAATGAGCAGTTCTTC. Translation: CASSLLLGYNEQFF.

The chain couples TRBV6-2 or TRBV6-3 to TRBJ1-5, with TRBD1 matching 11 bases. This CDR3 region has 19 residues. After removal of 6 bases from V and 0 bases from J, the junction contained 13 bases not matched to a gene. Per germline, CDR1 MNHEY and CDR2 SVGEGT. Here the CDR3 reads CASSKHKGTGGYSNQPQHF. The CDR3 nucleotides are TGTGCCAGCAGCAAGCATAAGGGGACAGGGGGTTATAGCAATCAGCCCCAGCATTTT.

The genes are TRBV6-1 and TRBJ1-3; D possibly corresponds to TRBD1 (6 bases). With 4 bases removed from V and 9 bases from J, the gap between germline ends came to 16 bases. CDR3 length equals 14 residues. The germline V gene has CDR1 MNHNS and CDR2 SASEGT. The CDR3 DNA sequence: TGTGCCAGCAGTGCCCGACAGGTCTTGGGCACCATATATTTT. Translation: CASSARQVLGTIYF.

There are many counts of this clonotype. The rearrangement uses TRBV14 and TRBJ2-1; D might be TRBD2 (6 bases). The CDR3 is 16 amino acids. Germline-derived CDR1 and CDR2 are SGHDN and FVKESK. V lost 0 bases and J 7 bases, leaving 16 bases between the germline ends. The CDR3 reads CASSQEVLALTNEQFF. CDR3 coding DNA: TGTGCCAGCAGCCAAGAAGTCCTAGCGCTTACTAATGAGCAGTTCTTC. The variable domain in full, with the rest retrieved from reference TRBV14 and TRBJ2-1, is EAGVTQFPSHSVIEKGQTVTLRCDPISGHDNLYWYRRVMGKEIKFLLHFVKESKQDESGMPNNRFLAERTGGTYSTLKVQPAELEDSGVYFCASSQEVLALTNEQFFGPGTRLTVL.

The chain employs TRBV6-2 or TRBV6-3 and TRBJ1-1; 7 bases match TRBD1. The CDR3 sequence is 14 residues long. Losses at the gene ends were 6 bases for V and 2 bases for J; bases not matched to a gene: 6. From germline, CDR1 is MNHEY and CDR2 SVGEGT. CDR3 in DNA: TGTGCCAGCAGCCAGGGGGTGAGAAACACTGAAGCTTTCTTT. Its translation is CASSQGVRNTEAFF.

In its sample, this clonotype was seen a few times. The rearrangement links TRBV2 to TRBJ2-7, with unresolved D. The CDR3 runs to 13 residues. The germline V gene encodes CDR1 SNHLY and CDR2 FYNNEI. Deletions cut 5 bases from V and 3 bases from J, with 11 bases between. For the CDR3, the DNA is TGTGCCAGCAGTAGAGAGAAGGTCTACGAGCAGTACTTC. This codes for CASSREKVYEQYF. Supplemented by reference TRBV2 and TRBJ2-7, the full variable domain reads EPEVTQTPSHQVTQMGQEVILRCVPISNHLYFYWYRQILGQKVEFLVSFYNNEISEKSEIFDDQFSVERPDGSNFTLKIRSTKLEDSAMYFCASSREKVYEQYFGPGTRLTVT.

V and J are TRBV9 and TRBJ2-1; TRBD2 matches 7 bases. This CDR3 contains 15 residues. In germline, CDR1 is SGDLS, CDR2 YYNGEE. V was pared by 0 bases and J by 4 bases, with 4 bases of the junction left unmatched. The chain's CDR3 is CASSVVGGSYNEQFF. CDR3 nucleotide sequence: TGTGCCAGCAGCGTAGTTGGCGGGAGTTACAATGAGCAGTTCTTC.

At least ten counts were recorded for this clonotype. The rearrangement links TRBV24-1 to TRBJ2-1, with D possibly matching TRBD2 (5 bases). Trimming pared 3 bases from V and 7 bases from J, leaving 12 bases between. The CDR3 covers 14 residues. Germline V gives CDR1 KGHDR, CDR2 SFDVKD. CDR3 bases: TGTGCCACCAGTGATCAACTAGGTCGTAATGAGCAGTTCTTC. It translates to CATSDQLGRNEQFF.

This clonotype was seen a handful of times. In DNA form, the CDR3 reads TGTGCCAGCAGCGCCGTTTTCGGCTCCTACGAGCAGTACTTC. Translated: CASSAVFGSYEQYF. The J gene is TRBJ2-7, the V gene TRBV6-1; D gene uncertain. The CDR3 has 14 residues. V was trimmed by 6 bases and J by 0 bases, leaving 12 bases between them. Germline assignment: CDR1 MNHNS and CDR2 SASEGT.

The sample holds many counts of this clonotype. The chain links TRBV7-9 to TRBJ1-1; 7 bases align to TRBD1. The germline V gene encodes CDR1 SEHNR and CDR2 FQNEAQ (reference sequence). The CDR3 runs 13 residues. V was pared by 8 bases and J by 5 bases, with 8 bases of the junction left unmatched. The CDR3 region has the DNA TGTGCCAGCTTCCCCACAGGGGATACTGAAGCTTTCTTT. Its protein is CASFPTGDTEAFF.

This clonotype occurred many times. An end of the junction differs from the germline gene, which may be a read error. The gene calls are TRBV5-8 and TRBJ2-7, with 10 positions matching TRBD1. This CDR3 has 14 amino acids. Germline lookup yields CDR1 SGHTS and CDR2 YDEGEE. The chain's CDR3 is CASSSLKGQGVLHF. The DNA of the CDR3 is TGTGCCAGCAGCTCGTTAAAAGGACAGGGGGTCCTTCACTTC.

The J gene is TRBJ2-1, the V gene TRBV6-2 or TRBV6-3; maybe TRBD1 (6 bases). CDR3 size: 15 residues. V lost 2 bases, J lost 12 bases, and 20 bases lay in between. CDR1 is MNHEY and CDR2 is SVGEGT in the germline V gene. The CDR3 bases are TGTGCCAGCAGTTACCGCGGGCCAGGGGACCCCCGGCAGTTCTTC. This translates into CASSYRGPGDPRQFF.

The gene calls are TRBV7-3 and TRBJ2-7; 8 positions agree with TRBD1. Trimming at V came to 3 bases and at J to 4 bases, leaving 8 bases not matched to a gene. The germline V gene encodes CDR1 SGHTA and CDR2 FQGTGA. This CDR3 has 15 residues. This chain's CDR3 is CASSFSGTGPYEQYF. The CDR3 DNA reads TGTGCCAGCAGCTTCTCCGGGACAGGACCTTACGAGCAGTACTTC.

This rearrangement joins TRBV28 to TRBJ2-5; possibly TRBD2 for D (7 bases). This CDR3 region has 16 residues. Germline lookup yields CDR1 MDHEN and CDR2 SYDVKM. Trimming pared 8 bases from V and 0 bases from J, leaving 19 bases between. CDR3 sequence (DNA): TGTGCCAGCCATTTTAGGGGGGGATTGTACCAAGAGACCCAGTACTTC. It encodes CASHFRGGLYQETQYF.

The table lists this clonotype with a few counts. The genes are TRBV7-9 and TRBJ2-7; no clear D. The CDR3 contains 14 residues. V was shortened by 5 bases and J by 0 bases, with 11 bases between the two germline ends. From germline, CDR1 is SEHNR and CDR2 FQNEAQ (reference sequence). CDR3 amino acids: CASSPLVSSYEQYF. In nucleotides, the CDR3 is TGTGCCAGCAGCCCGCTTGTGAGCTCCTACGAGCAGTACTTC.

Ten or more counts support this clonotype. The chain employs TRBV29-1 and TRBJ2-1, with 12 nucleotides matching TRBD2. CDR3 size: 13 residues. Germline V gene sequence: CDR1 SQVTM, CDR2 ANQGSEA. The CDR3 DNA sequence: TGCAGTTCCCTAGCGGGAGGGCGCAATGAGCAGTTCTTC. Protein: CSSLAGGRNEQFF.

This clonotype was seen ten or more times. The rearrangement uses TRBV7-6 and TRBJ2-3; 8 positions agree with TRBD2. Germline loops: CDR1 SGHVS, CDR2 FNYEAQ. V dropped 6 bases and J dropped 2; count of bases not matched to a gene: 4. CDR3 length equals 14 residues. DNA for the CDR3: TGTGCCAGCAGGACACTAGCGGTCACAGATACGCAGTATTTT. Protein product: CASRTLAVTDTQYF.